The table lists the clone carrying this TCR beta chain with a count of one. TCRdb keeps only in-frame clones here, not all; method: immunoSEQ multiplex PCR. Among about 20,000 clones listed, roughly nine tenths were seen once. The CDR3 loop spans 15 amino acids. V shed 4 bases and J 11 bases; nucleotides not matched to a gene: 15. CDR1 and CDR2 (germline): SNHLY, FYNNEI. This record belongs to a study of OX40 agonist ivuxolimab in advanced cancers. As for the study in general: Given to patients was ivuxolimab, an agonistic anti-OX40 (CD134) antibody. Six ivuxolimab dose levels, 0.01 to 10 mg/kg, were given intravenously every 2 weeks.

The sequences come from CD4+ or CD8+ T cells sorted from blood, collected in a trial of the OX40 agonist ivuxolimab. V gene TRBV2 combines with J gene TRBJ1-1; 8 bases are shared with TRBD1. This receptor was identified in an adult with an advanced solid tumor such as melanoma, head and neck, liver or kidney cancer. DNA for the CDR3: TGTGCCAGCAGTGTATCGGACAGGGTAGTTCCCTCTGCTTTCTTT. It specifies CASSVSDRVVPSAFF.